This entry features one T cell receptor (beta chain) sequence. Its specific antigen is unknown. No clone much larger than this one lies a single base away; base qualities are absent. The CDR3 regions of human TCRbeta chains were subjected to immunosequencing. The original methods were these. TCRs in the repertoires were matched against a reference library of SARS-CoV-2-specific TCRs that had been generated with the MIRA antigen-specificity platform. Breadth was defined as the fraction of unique TCRs that were SARS-CoV-2-associated. Depth was defined as the fraction of total T cells that were SARS-CoV-2-associated. Using the MIRA data, each spike-specific TCR was assigned both to the spike region to which the TCR was reactive and to a CD4 or CD8 class. Log10-transformed breadth and depth values were compared by one-way ANOVA with Sidak's multiple comparisons tests. This immuneACCESS table, as held by TCRdb, lists in-frame sequences with V and J called but not all clones. Of the missing ones, under half trace to an unresolved V gene in checked studies; the others have no known cause. V and J calls and clone size follow that table, whereas D and trimming were derived from the DNA. Across this sample there are 120,000 to 150,000 clones, with approximately 89% seen only once. Of the sample, around 15% is held by the ten largest clones.

The V and J ends are trimmed by 2 bases and 10 bases, leaving 11 bases between them. CDR1 DFQATT and CDR2 SNEGSKA are derived from the germline V gene (reference sequence). Including the terminal cysteine and phenylalanine, the CDR3 comprises 11 residues. CDR3 DNA only is kept here, 33 bases in frame from base 1. The time point label, as the study defines it: baseline before first vaccination. Vaccinee samples were obtained from the UK trials COV001 and COV002, which included a single-blind randomized controlled phase 2/3 trial of AZD1222 (ChAdOx1 nCoV-19) in healthy adults. For TCRbeta chain sequencing, PBMC samples were collected from trial participants at day 0 and at day 28 after the second dose. This sample is part of a study of T cell responses to AZD1222 COVID-19 vaccine (dated by TCRdb to the early 2020s). General notes on the study: AZD1222 recipients whose second dose came at about 4 weeks and those whose second dose came at about 12 weeks were combined into one group, since spike-specific TCR depth and breadth did not differ between the two schedules. TCR sequencing was performed for more than 230 trial participants, of whom roughly 200 were given two doses of AZD1222 and 26 were given two doses of MenACWY control vaccine. Trial participants were enrolled by age into 18-55, 56-69 and 70-plus year subgroups, with around 150, 28 and 57 TCR-sequenced participants respectively. The research as a whole found: CD4 TCRs associated with the vaccine covered the entire spike protein, and the dominant responses were in regions 160-218 and 743-854. Nearly half of unique spike-specific TCRs reportedly recognized epitopes outside regions mutated in the B.1.351 and B.1.1.7 variants. Participants were mostly white British, with more females than males. The authors suggested clonal diversity may have been underestimated. Because no samples from the day 14 peak response were available, repertoires could be characterized only after the peak T cell response. In the small 56-69-year group, the increase in depth fell short of significance, most likely because of low power. Conclusions about previously exposed vaccinees are limited because only six or seven AZD1222 recipients were SARS-CoV-2 seropositive at baseline. After two AZD1222 doses, both the breadth and the depth of spike-specific TCRs were significantly higher than at day 0 and than in MenACWY recipients.

The V gene is TRBV20-1 and the J gene is TRBJ1-1; D gene: possibly TRBD1, on 5 matching bases. Sequencing was performed on peripheral blood, taken on day 0 of AZD1222 vaccination. The sequence was obtained from an adult in good health. The CDR3 region reads CSARFGGGAFF. The sequence in DNA is TGCAGTGCTAGATTTGGGGGGGGAGCTTTCTTT.